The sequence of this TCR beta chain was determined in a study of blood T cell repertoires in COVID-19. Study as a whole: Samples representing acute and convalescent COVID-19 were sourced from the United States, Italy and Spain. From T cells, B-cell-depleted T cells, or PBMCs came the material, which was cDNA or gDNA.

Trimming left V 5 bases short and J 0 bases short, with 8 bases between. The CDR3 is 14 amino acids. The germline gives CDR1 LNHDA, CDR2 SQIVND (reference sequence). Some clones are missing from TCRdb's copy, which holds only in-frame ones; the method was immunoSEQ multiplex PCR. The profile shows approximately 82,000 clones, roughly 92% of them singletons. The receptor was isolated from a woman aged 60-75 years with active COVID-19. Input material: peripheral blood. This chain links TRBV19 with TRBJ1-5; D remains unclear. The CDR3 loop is CASSSQFSNQPQHF. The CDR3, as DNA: TGTGCCAGTAGTTCCCAATTTAGCAATCAGCCCCAGCATTTT. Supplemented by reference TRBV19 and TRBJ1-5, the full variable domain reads DGGITQSPKYLFRKEGQNVTLSCEQNLNHDAMYWYRQDPGQGLRLIYYSQIVNDFQKGDIAEGYSVSREKKESFPLTVTSAQKNPTAFYLCASSSQFSNQPQHFGDGTRLSIL.